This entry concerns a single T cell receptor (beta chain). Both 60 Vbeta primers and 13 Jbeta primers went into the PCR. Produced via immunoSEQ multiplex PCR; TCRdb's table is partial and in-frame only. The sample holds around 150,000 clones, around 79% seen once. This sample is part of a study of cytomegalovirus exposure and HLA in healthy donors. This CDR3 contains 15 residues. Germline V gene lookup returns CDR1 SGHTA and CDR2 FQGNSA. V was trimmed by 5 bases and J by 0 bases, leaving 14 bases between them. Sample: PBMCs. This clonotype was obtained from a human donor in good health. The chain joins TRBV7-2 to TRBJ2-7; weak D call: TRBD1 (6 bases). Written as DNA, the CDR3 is TGTGCCAGCAGCCCAGGGGATGAAGGCTCCTACGAGCAGTACTTC. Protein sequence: CASSPGDEGSYEQYF.